One T cell receptor beta chain is described in this entry. The antigen is not known. Germline assignment: CDR1 DFQATT and CDR2 SNEGSKA (reference sequence). The CDR3 extends over 10 amino acids. V lost 6 bases, J lost 7 bases, and 9 bases lay in between. Exclusion applied to patients with autoimmune disease history or systemic immunosuppression. The sample is drawn from a study of OX40 agonist ivuxolimab in advanced cancers. In the study overall: In this trial design, patients received ivuxolimab intravenously at 0.01 to 10 mg/kg every 2 weeks. Patients enrolled in dose escalation were diagnosed with hepatocellular carcinoma, melanoma, renal cell or head and neck cancer. General study findings and limits: Partly responding patients at 0.1-3.0 mg/kg showed some of the smallest clonal expansion.

Measured with immunoSEQ multiplex PCR; TCRdb has only the in-frame clones, and not every one. Of more than 65,000 clones in the sample, 75% to 90% were seen once. This sample comprised CD4+ or CD8+ T cells sorted from blood, obtained in a trial of the OX40 agonist ivuxolimab. The V call is TRBV20-1, the J call TRBJ1-2; D is ambiguous. The TCR was taken from an adult with an advanced solid tumor such as melanoma, head and neck, liver or kidney cancer. The CDR3 is CSAPRGGYTF. CDR3 DNA: TGCAGTGCCCCCCGAGGTGGCTACACCTTC.